What follows are 22 T cell receptor beta chains derived from one specimen sequenced in a study of post-analysis software for immune sequencing data. The antigens of these receptors remain unknown. Each TCR beta cDNA library carried unique molecular identifiers. Each CDR3 protein is one row after TCRdb ran MiXCR on the PCR reads. This sample yields approximately 400,000 distinct CDR3 sequences, of which approximately 33% are seen a single time; roughly 12% belongs to the top ten. Study-wide points: Compared with controls, patients had more of roughly five TRBV segments, including TRBV5-6, TRBV5-1 and TRBV20-1.

The sample consisted of blood. These receptors all stem from a girl aged 10-17 years with multiple sclerosis.

The V gene is TRBV10-3, the J gene TRBJ2-3; 7 nucleotides line up with TRBD1. Losses at the gene ends were 4 bases for V and 6 bases for J; bases not matched to a gene: 4. The germline CDR1 and CDR2 sequences are ENHRY and SYGVKD. This CDR3 spans 13 amino acids. Written as DNA, the CDR3 is TGTGCCATCAGTGCAGGGGGTTCTGATACGCAGTATTTT. Residues: CAISAGGSDTQYF.

This sequence joins TRBV27 and TRBJ2-4; a weak D match, TRBD1 (6 bases). The J call may be in error: the DNA end matches TRBJ2-7 better. From germline, CDR1 is MNHEY and CDR2 SMNVEV (reference sequence). The CDR3 is made up of 16 amino acids. The CDR3 nucleotides are TGTGCCAGCAGTTTATCCAGGACAGTTAGACCCTACGAGCAGTACTTC. Encoded protein: CASSLSRTVRPYEQYF.

This clonotype came up a few times. The CDR3 reads CSARDPQELPETQYF. The CDR3 DNA follows: TGCAGTGCTAGAGATCCACAGGAGCTTCCAGAAACCCAGTACTTC. V usage is TRBV20-1 and J usage is TRBJ2-5, with D perhaps matching TRBD1 (5 bases). The V gene lost 0 bases and the J gene lost 8 bases, with 19 bases spanning the gap. The CDR3 has 15 amino acids. Germline CDR1 is DFQATT and CDR2 is SNEGSKA (reference sequence).

Comments on this clonotype: Sequence at one end of the junction differs from germline and may be a read error. V gene TRBV7-6 combines with J gene TRBJ2-5; D gene uncertain. This CDR3 region has 11 residues. The V gene's germline CDR1 is SGHVS and CDR2 FNYEAQ. The DNA of the CDR3 is TGTACCAGCAGCATCGGAGAGACCCAGTACTTC. Translation gives CTSSIGETQYF.

In regard to this clonotype: An end of the junction differs from the germline gene, which may be a read error. The chain uses TRBV12-3 or TRBV12-4 and TRBJ1-6; perhaps TRBD1 as D (5 bases). The CDR3 runs to 13 residues. CDR3 coding DNA: TGTGTCAGCAGTTTAGCCCAGGGAGCACCCCTCCACTTT. Its protein is CVSSLAQGAPLHF.

The sample holds a few counts of this clonotype. V is TRBV28 and J is TRBJ2-1; D call uncertain. This CDR3 spans 16 amino acids. The germline CDR1 and CDR2 sequences are MDHEN and SYDVKM. The ends were cut back, 3 bases at V and 6 bases at J, with 18 bases in the middle. CDR3 sequence (DNA): TGTGCCAGCAGTTTTGATCGAGCCCCGAAGGGCAATGAGCAGTTCTTC. Its protein product is CASSFDRAPKGNEQFF.

In its sample, this clonotype was seen a few times. The rearrangement joins TRBV4-3 to TRBJ1-6; possible D gene TRBD1, 5 bases. The CDR3 consists of 15 residues. CDR1 and CDR2 (germline): LGHNA, YSLEER. V gave up 0 bases and J gave up 6 bases, with 9 bases separating them. The CDR3 region is CASSQEPRANSPLHF. For the CDR3, the DNA is TGCGCCAGCAGCCAAGAGCCCAGGGCTAATTCACCCCTCCACTTT.

This clonotype turned up a few times. V usage is TRBV4-1 and J usage is TRBJ2-5, with D perhaps matching TRBD2 (5 bases). The germline gives CDR1 MGHRA, CDR2 YSYEKL. This CDR3 is 15 amino acids long. V lost 0 bases to trimming and J lost 2 bases, with 10 bases between them. CDR3 DNA: TGCGCCAGCAGCCAAGATTCTGAGCGGCAAGAGACCCAGTACTTC. Its protein product is CASSQDSERQETQYF.

This clonotype has more than one count but fewer than ten. This chain connects TRBV6-1 to TRBJ2-4, with D perhaps given as TRBD1 or TRBD2 (5 bases each). Germline-derived CDR1 and CDR2 are MNHNS and SASEGT. Trimming took 4 bases from V and 7 from J, leaving 11 bases between them. This CDR3 has 13 residues. The CDR3: CASSAGGSNIQYF. The CDR3 bases are TGTGCCAGCAGTGCTGGGGGTAGTAACATTCAGTACTTC.

The chain recombines TRBV6-5 with TRBJ1-6, with TRBD1 matching over 11 bases. The germline CDR1 and CDR2 sequences are MNHEY and SVGAGI. This CDR3 comprises 20 residues. Trimming removed 2 bases from V and 1 base from J; junction bases left unmatched: 10. The CDR3 protein is CASSYVPGQGAGSYNSPLHF. The DNA for the CDR3 is TGTGCCAGCAGTTACGTCCCCGGACAGGGGGCGGGATCCTATAATTCACCCCTCCACTTT.

There are a few counts of this clonotype. The rearrangement joins TRBV7-2 to TRBJ1-1, with D tentatively TRBD1 (6 bases). CDR1 SGHTA and CDR2 FQGNSA come from the germline V gene. The CDR3 runs 15 residues. Trimming shortened V by 5 bases and J by 2 bases, and 15 bases separated the two germline ends. CDR3 bases: TGTGCCAGCAGCCCGACGGGGGGCCCCAACACTGAAGCTTTCTTT. This translates into CASSPTGGPNTEAFF.

V usage is TRBV10-3 and J usage is TRBJ2-1; D ambiguous. The CDR3 runs 15 residues. Germline CDR1 reads ENHRY; CDR2 reads SYGVKD. V gave up 1 base and J gave up 6 bases, with 13 bases separating them. The CDR3 loop reads CAISELRQSGNEQFF. In nucleotides, the CDR3 is TGTGCCATCAGTGAGTTGAGACAATCCGGCAATGAGCAGTTCTTC.

This clonotype showed up just a few times. This chain connects TRBV20-1 to TRBJ2-7, with a weak D call TRBD1 (5 bases). Trimming took 0 bases from V and 2 from J, leaving 20 bases between them. From germline, CDR1 is DFQATT and CDR2 SNEGSKA (reference sequence). The CDR3 has 17 residues. The CDR3 here is CSAREQTRTHIAYEQYF. CDR3 bases: TGCAGTGCTAGAGAGCAAACCAGGACACACATAGCCTACGAGCAGTACTTC.

This clonotype was seen just once. V and J are TRBV20-1 and TRBJ2-3; D remains ambiguous. Trimming cost V 2 bases and J 0 bases, with 15 bases left between them. Germline loops: CDR1 DFQATT, CDR2 SNEGSKA (reference sequence). The length of the CDR3 is 16 residues. CDR3 protein: CSARTRLRSSTDTQYF. The CDR3 DNA reads TGCAGTGCTAGAACCCGCCTGCGTTCTAGCACAGATACGCAGTATTTT.

This rearrangement joins TRBV5-1 to TRBJ2-5; D is unclear. The CDR3 is 12 amino acids. Trimming pared 3 bases from V and 8 bases from J, leaving 11 bases between. The germline V gene encodes CDR1 SGHRS and CDR2 YFSETQ. The CDR3 sequence is CASSYDTATQYF. The CDR3 DNA follows: TGCGCCAGCAGCTATGATACGGCTACCCAGTACTTC.

This clonotype was counted only a few times. J is TRBJ2-1 and V is TRBV5-1; 11 bases match TRBD1. After removal of 5 bases from V and 5 bases from J, the junction contained 12 bases not matched to a gene. This CDR3 region has 17 residues. Per germline, CDR1 SGHRS and CDR2 YFSETQ. The CDR3 spells CASSRGGQGVLDNEQFF. CDR3 nucleotide sequence: TGCGCCAGCAGTCGGGGGGGACAGGGGGTTCTCGACAATGAGCAGTTCTTC.

The table lists this clonotype with a few counts. The J gene is TRBJ1-6, the V gene TRBV5-1, with 9 positions matching TRBD1. The CDR3 loop spans 15 amino acids. CDR1 SGHRS and CDR2 YFSETQ come from the germline V gene. Germline trimming cut 3 bases from V and 8 bases from J; bases unmatched to any gene: 6. CDR3 nucleotides: TGCGCCAGCAGCTCCGGGACAGGGATGGATTCACCCCTCCACTTT. It yields the protein CASSSGTGMDSPLHF.

This clonotype has more than one count but fewer than ten. The gene calls are TRBV24-1 and TRBJ2-2; D is ambiguous. The CDR3 loop spans 12 amino acids. Germline V gene lookup returns CDR1 KGHDR and CDR2 SFDVKD. Trimming left V 4 bases short and J 7 bases short, with 6 bases between. DNA for the CDR3: TGTGCCACCAGTGACCGAAACGGGGAGCTGTTTTTT. It translates to CATSDRNGELFF.

CDR3 sequence reads: CASSYSTLQETQYF. As DNA, the CDR3 is TGTGCCAGCAGTTACTCGACGCTTCAAGAGACCCAGTACTTC. J is TRBJ2-5 and V is TRBV6-5; D is unclear. Germline CDR1 and CDR2: MNHEY and SVGAGI. Trimming took off 0 bases at V and 2 bases at J, with 7 bases between the two ends. The CDR3 has 14 amino acids.

The chain combines TRBV5-1 with TRBJ1-1; tentatively, D is TRBD1 (5 bases). CDR1 is SGHRS, CDR2 YFSETQ, per germline. Trimming left V 1 base short and J 0 bases short, with 10 bases between. The CDR3 contains 15 residues. In DNA, the CDR3 is TGCGCCAGCAGCTTGATGCGGGGGATGAACACTGAAGCTTTCTTT. Encoded protein: CASSLMRGMNTEAFF.

This clonotype appeared a few times. The chain joins TRBV29-1 to TRBJ1-2; 10 positions match TRBD1. Germline lookup yields CDR1 SQVTM and CDR2 ANQGSEA. This CDR3 is built from 14 residues. J gave up 4 bases and V 3 bases, and 5 bases lay outside the gene matches. The CDR3, as DNA: TGCAGCGTTGATGGCAGGGACAGGGGCTATGGCTACACCTTC. Its protein is CSVDGRDRGYGYTF.

In the case of this clonotype: A much larger clone lies one base from this, so it may be a read error. This chain connects TRBV6-5 to TRBJ1-1, with no clear D. Germline CDR1 MNHEY, CDR2 SVGAGI. This CDR3 is 11 amino acids long. The CDR3 DNA reads TGTGTCAGCAGGTTTAACACTGAAGCTTTCTTT. It yields the protein CVSRFNTEAFF.